Listed below are T cell receptor beta chains from one sample, sequenced in a study of cytomegalovirus exposure and HLA in healthy donors. Sequencing used immunoSEQ multiplex PCR; TCRdb keeps in-frame clones, though not all of them. Found here are about 120,000 clones, approximately 72% of them singletons; the top ten hold approximately 28%. Sequences were obtained from PBMCs. These receptors were collected from a man between 60 and 75 years old in good health and CMV-seropositive. Both conserved end residues are part of each CDR3. Each record gives: D gene, V gene, clone size, J gene, CDR3 protein, CDR3 DNA. The D gene is left open where the match is weak. A clone size is listed for some rows: how often the clone was seen (once, few, many), or a class if it is expanded.

D: .; V: TRBV2; size: .; J: TRBJ1-5; CDR3: CASSEGGDGGQPQHF; DNA: TGTGCCAGCAGTGAGGGCGGCGACGGGGGTCAGCCCCAGCATTTT
D: TRBD2; V: TRBV9; size: few; J: TRBJ2-3; CDR3: CASSARGHRKREGRDTQYF; DNA: TGTGCCAGCAGCGCAAGGGGGCATAGGAAGCGGGAGGGCCGGGATACGCAGTATTTT
D: .; V: TRBV5-1; size: .; J: TRBJ1-1; CDR3: CASSLGHTNTEAFF; DNA: TGCGCCAGCAGCTTGGGACATACGAACACTGAAGCTTTCTTT
D: .; V: TRBV7-9; size: .; J: TRBJ2-4; CDR3: CASSLVGLDSQYF; DNA: TGTGCCAGCAGCTTAGTTGGCCTGGACAGTCAGTACTTC
D: .; V: TRBV5-6; size: .; J: TRBJ2-3; CDR3: CASSLYSADTQYF; DNA: TGTGCCAGCAGCTTGTATTCGGCAGATACGCAGTATTTT
D: .; V: TRBV7-9; size: few; J: TRBJ1-2; CDR3: CASSSMGGDYGYTF; DNA: TGTGCCAGCAGCTCCATGGGAGGAGACTATGGCTACACCTTC
D: .; V: TRBV29-1; size: once; J: TRBJ1-4; CDR3: CSVALNGRGGEKLFF; DNA: TGCAGCGTTGCCCTGAATGGAAGGGGGGGTGAAAAACTGTTTTTT
D: .; V: TRBV2; size: .; J: TRBJ1-5; CDR3: CASSRQPQSNQPQHF; DNA: TGTGCCAGCAGTAGACAGCCTCAAAGCAATCAGCCCCAGCATTTT
D: .; V: TRBV7-9; size: .; J: TRBJ2-7; CDR3: CASSFTGAYEQYF; DNA: TGTGCCAGCAGCTTCACCGGGGCCTACGAGCAGTACTTC
D: .; V: TRBV6-1; size: .; J: TRBJ2-5; CDR3: CASSESTGGETQYF; DNA: TGTGCCAGCAGTGAATCGACAGGCGGCGAGACCCAGTACTTC
D: .; V: TRBV10-3; size: .; J: TRBJ1-3; CDR3: CAISEGVLSGNTIYF; DNA: TGTGCCATCAGTGAGGGAGTTCTCTCTGGAAACACCATATATTTT
D: .; V: TRBV19; size: once; J: TRBJ2-1; CDR3: CASSIDRSGGENEQFF; DNA: TGTGCCAGTAGTATAGATAGGTCAGGAGGGGAGAATGAGCAGTTCTTC
D: .; V: TRBV2; size: .; J: TRBJ2-3; CDR3: CASSPSAFTSTDTQYF; DNA: TGTGCCAGCAGTCCTAGCGCGTTCACTAGCACAGATACGCAGTATTTT
D: .; V: TRBV28; size: .; J: TRBJ2-7; CDR3: CASSFPNRDEQYF; DNA: TGTGCCAGCAGTTTCCCGAACAGGGACGAGCAGTACTTC
D: TRBD1; V: TRBV5-6; size: .; J: TRBJ1-2; CDR3: CASSLGTDLYGYTF; DNA: TGTGCCAGCAGTTTGGGGACAGACCTCTATGGCTACACCTTC
D: .; V: TRBV11-2; size: .; J: TRBJ2-7; CDR3: CASSRGTASYEQYF; DNA: TGTGCCAGCAGCCGGGGGACGGCATCCTACGAGCAGTACTTC
D: TRBD1; V: TRBV7-9; size: .; J: TRBJ1-1; CDR3: CASSLDRGAEAFF; DNA: TGTGCCAGCAGCTTGGACAGGGGCGCTGAAGCTTTCTTT
D: .; V: TRBV28; size: .; J: TRBJ1-1; CDR3: CASSWGDRRIEAFF; DNA: TGTGCCAGCAGTTGGGGAGACAGGCGGATTGAAGCTTTCTTT
D: TRBD1; V: TRBV5-1; size: .; J: TRBJ2-7; CDR3: CASSILGQGNEQYF; DNA: TGCGCCAGCAGCATTCTTGGACAGGGGAACGAGCAGTACTTC
D: TRBD1; V: TRBV6-1; size: .; J: TRBJ2-2; CDR3: CASSRDRAVNGELFF; DNA: TGTGCCAGTTCTCGGGACAGGGCTGTCAACGGGGAGCTGTTTTTT
D: TRBD1; V: TRBV5-1; size: .; J: TRBJ1-5; CDR3: CASSSYFSSGTGEGQPQHF; DNA: TGCGCTAGCAGCTCCTACTTCTCCTCCGGGACAGGGGAAGGCCAGCCCCAGCATTTT
D: .; V: TRBV5-1; size: .; J: TRBJ2-7; CDR3: CASSVLGGAYEQYF; DNA: TGCGCCAGCAGCGTACTAGGAGGGGCCTACGAGCAGTACTTC
D: .; V: TRBV5-1; size: .; J: TRBJ1-1; CDR3: CASSSGLGRTEAFF; DNA: TGCGCCAGCAGCAGCGGGCTCGGGAGGACTGAAGCTTTCTTT
D: .; V: TRBV10-3; size: .; J: TRBJ1-1; CDR3: CAIFDRNTEAFF; DNA: TGTGCCATCTTTGACAGGAACACTGAAGCTTTCTTT
D: .; V: TRBV10-2; size: .; J: TRBJ1-2; CDR3: CASSVKGGYGYTF; DNA: TGCGCCAGCAGTGTTAAGGGAGGATATGGCTACACCTTC
D: .; V: TRBV2; size: .; J: TRBJ1-4; CDR3: CASSEGQVFDEKLFF; DNA: TGTGCCAGCAGTGAGGGGCAGGTGTTTGATGAAAAACTGTTTTTT
D: TRBD2; V: TRBV11-1; size: .; J: TRBJ2-5; CDR3: CASSEGTSGQETQYF; DNA: TGTGCCAGCAGCGAAGGGACTAGCGGACAAGAGACCCAGTACTTC
D: TRBD1; V: TRBV2; size: few; J: TRBJ1-2; CDR3: CASSRTRTGPLNYGYTF; DNA: TGTGCCAGCAGTCGCACCCGGACAGGGCCCCTTAACTATGGCTACACCTTC
D: .; V: TRBV18; size: .; J: TRBJ1-3; CDR3: CASSPGRSSGNTIYF; DNA: TGTGCCAGCTCACCGGGCCGCAGCTCTGGAAACACCATATATTTT
D: .; V: TRBV7-2; size: .; J: TRBJ2-1; CDR3: CASSLVRSSYNEQFF; DNA: TGTGCCAGCAGCCTAGTTCGTTCCTCCTACAATGAGCAGTTCTTC
D: TRBD2; V: TRBV27; size: .; J: TRBJ2-1; CDR3: CASGAGTSGVYNEQFF; DNA: TGTGCCAGCGGTGCGGGGACTAGCGGGGTCTACAATGAGCAGTTCTTC
D: TRBD1; V: TRBV6-6; size: .; J: TRBJ1-5; CDR3: CASRPTGTGSNQPQHF; DNA: TGTGCCAGCAGGCCCACCGGGACAGGGAGCAACCAGCCCCAGCATTTT
D: TRBD1; V: TRBV2; size: .; J: TRBJ2-1; CDR3: CASSRDRNTYNEQFF; DNA: TGTGCCAGCAGCAGGGACAGGAATACCTACAATGAGCAGTTCTTC
D: .; V: TRBV2; size: .; J: TRBJ1-2; CDR3: CASSERGDYGYTF; DNA: TGTGCCAGCAGTGAACGGGGAGACTATGGCTACACCTTC
D: TRBD1; V: TRBV2; size: .; J: TRBJ1-6; CDR3: CASRGASTGGDSPLHF; DNA: TGTGCCAGCAGAGGGGCATCGACAGGGGGTGATTCACCCCTCCACTTT
D: .; V: TRBV6-6; size: .; J: TRBJ1-2; CDR3: CASSYSSGGRGYTF; DNA: TGTGCCAGCAGTTACTCATCGGGGGGTCGTGGCTACACCTTC
D: TRBD2; V: TRBV7-9; size: .; J: TRBJ2-1; CDR3: CASSSAGGLFSYNEQFF; DNA: TGTGCCAGCAGCTCTGCGGGAGGCTTATTCTCCTACAATGAGCAGTTCTTC
D: .; V: TRBV7-8; size: .; J: TRBJ2-7; CDR3: CASSLSRTGAAYEQYF; DNA: TGTGCCAGCAGCTTAAGTCGAACAGGCGCGGCCTACGAGCAGTACTTC
D: TRBD1; V: TRBV6-1; size: .; J: TRBJ2-7; CDR3: CASSFWTGAYEQYF; DNA: TGTGCCAGCAGTTTCTGGACAGGGGCCTACGAGCAGTACTTC
D: .; V: TRBV29-1; size: .; J: TRBJ1-1; CDR3: CSALQGYTEAFF; DNA: TGCAGCGCTTTACAGGGTTACACTGAAGCTTTCTTT
D: .; V: TRBV19; size: .; J: TRBJ1-5; CDR3: CASSKGNQPQHF; DNA: TGTGCCAGTAGTAAGGGGAACCAGCCCCAGCATTTT
D: TRBD1; V: TRBV2; size: .; J: TRBJ1-1; CDR3: CASTSQGAAEAFF; DNA: TGTGCCAGCACCTCACAGGGGGCGGCTGAAGCTTTCTTT